This T cell receptor (beta chain) was recovered during a study of cytomegalovirus exposure and HLA in healthy donors. In the study overall: Around 190 million T cells yielded 117 million unique TCR beta sequences, as an earlier analysis found.

A multiplex PCR was run with 60 Vbeta primers and 13 Jbeta primers. The protocol was immunoSEQ multiplex PCR, while the TCRdb copy is restricted to in-frame clones and leaves out a portion. The sample lists 130,000 or so clones, around 87% occurring once. V gave up 4 bases and J gave up 6 bases, with 20 bases separating them. The CDR3 contains 16 residues. The germline CDR1 and CDR2 sequences are SGHTS and YDEGEE. The origin of this receptor is a young woman in good health and CMV-seronegative. Sequenced: PBMCs. The chain has TRBV5-8 and TRBJ2-1, with a weak D call TRBD1 (6 bases). The CDR3 DNA reads as TGTGCCAGCAGCAAGCTAGGGGGTTCCTGGCCCAATGAGCAGTTCTTC. Amino acids: CASSKLGGSWPNEQFF.